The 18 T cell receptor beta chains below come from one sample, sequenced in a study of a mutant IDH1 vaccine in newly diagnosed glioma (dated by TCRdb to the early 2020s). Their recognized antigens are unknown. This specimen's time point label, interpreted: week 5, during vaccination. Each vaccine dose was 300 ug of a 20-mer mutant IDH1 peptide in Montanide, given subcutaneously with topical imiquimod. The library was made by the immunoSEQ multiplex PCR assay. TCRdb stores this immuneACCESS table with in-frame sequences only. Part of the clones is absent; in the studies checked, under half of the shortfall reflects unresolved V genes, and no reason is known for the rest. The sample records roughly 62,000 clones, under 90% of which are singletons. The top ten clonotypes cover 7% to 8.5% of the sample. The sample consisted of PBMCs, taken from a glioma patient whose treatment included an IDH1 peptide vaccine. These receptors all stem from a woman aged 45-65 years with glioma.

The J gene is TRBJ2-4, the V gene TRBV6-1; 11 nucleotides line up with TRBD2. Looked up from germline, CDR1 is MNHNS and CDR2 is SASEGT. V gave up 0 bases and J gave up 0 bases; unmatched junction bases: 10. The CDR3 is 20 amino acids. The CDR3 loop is CASSEASRLAGGAAKNIQYF. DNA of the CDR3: TGTGCCAGCAGTGAAGCCTCACGTCTAGCGGGGGGCGCAGCCAAAAACATTCAGTACTTC.

CDR3 DNA sequence: TGTGCCAGCAGTTGGAACGAGCAGTACTTC. Translation gives CASSWNEQYF. The chain couples TRBV6-9 to TRBJ2-7; D ambiguous. V was clipped by 4 bases and J by 5 bases, with 3 bases between them. There are 10 residues in the CDR3. Germline V gene data show CDR1 as MNHGY and CDR2 as SVAAGI.

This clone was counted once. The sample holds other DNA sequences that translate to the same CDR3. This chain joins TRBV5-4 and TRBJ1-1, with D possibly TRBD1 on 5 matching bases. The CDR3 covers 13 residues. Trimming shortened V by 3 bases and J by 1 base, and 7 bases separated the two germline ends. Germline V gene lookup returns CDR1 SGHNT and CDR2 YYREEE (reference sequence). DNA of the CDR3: TGTGCCAGCAGCTCGGGACGGAACACTGAAGCTTTCTTT. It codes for CASSSGRNTEAFF. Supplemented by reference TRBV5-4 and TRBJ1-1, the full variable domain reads ETGVTQSPTHLIKTRGQQVTLRCSSQSGHNTVSWYQQALGQGPQFIFQYYREEENGRGNFPPRFSGLQFPNYSSELNVNALELDDSALYLCASSSGRNTEAFFGQGTRLTVV.

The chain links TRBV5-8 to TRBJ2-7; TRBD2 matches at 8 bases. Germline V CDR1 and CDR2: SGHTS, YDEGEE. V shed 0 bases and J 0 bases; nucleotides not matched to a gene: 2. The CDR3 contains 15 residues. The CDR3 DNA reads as TGTGCCAGCAGCTTGGTCGGGACTAGCTCCTACGAGCAGTACTTC. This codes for CASSLVGTSSYEQYF.

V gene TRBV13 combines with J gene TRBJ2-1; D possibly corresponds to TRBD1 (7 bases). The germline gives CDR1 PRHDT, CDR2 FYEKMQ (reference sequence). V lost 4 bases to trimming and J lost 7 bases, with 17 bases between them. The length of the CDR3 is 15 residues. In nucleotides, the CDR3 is TGTGCCAGCAGCTCCCTCGAGGGGGCGGGGAATGAGCAGTTCTTC. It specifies CASSSLEGAGNEQFF.

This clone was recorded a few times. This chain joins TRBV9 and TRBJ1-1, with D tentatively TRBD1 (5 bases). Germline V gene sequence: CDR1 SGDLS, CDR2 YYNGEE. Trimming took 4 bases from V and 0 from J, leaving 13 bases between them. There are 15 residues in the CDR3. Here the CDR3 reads CASSSGGSLNTEAFF. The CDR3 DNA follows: TGTGCCAGCAGCTCGGGGGGAAGCCTGAACACTGAAGCTTTCTTT.

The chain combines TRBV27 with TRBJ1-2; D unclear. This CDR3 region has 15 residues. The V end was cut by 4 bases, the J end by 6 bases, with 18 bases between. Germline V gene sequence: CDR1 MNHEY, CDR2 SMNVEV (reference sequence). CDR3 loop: CASSSIRRGGDGYTF. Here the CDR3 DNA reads TGTGCCAGCAGTTCAATAAGGCGAGGCGGGGATGGCTACACCTTC.

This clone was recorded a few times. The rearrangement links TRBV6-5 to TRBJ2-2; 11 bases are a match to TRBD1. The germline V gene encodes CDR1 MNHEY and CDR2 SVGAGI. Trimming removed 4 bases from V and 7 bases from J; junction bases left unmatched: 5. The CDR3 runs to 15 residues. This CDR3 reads CASSLGQGAFGELFF. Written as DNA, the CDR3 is TGTGCCAGCAGTTTAGGACAGGGGGCCTTCGGGGAGCTGTTTTTT.

This chain's CDR3 is CAWRRVETQYF. DNA for the CDR3: TGTGCCTGGAGAAGGGTTGAGACCCAGTACTTC. The chain uses TRBV30 and TRBJ2-5; D unresolved. The CDR3 sequence is 11 residues long. The germline V and J ends were trimmed by 3 bases and 5 bases, with 7 bases remaining between them. The germline V gene has CDR1 GTSNPN and CDR2 SVGIG (reference sequence).

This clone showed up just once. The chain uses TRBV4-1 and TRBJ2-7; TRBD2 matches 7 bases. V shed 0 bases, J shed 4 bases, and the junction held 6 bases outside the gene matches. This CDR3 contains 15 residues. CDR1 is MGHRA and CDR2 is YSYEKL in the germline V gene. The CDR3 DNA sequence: TGCGCCAGCAGCCAAGAGGGACTACCAACTTACGAGCAGTACTTC. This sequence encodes CASSQEGLPTYEQYF.

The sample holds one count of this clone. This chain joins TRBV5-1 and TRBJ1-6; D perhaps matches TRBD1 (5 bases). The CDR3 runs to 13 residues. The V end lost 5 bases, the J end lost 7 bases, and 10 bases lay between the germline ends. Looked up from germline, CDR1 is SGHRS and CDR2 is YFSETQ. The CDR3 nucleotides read TGCGCCAGCAGGTGGGGGGACAATTCACCCCTCCACTTT. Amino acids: CASRWGDNSPLHF. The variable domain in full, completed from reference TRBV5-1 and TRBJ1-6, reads KAGVTQTPRYLIKTRGQQVTLSCSPISGHRSVSWYQQTPGQGLQFLFEYFSETQRNKGNFPGRFSGRQFSNSRSEMNVSTLELGDSALYLCASRWGDNSPLHFGNGTRLTVT.

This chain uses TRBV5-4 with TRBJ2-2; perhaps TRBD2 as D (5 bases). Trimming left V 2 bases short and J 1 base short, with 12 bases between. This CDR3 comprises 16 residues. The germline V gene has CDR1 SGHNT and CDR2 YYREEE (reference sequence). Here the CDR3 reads CASSLRTRQNTGELFF. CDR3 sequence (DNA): TGTGCCAGCAGCTTACGGACTCGACAGAACACCGGGGAGCTGTTTTTT.

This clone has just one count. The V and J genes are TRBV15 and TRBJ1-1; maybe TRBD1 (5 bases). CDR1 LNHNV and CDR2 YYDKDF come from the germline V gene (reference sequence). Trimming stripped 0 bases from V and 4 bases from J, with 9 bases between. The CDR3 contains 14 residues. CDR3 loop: CATSRDPGVTEAFF. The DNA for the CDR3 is TGTGCCACCAGCAGAGATCCGGGGGTCACTGAAGCTTTCTTT. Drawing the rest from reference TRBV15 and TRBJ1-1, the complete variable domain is DAMVIQNPRYQVTQFGKPVTLSCSQTLNHNVMYWYQQKSSQAPKLLFHYYDKDFNNEADTPDNFQSRRPNTSFCFLDIRSPGLGDTAMYLCATSRDPGVTEAFFGQGTRLTVV.

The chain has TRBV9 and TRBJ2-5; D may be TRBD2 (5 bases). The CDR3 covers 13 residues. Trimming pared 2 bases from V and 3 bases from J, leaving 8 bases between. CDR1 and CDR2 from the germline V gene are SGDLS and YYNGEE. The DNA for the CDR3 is TGTGCCAGCAGCGTTTCCGGGAAAGAGACCCAGTACTTC. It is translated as CASSVSGKETQYF. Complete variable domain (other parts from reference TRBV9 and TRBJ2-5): DSGVTQTPKHLITATGQRVTLRCSPRSGDLSVYWYQQSLDQGLQFLIQYYNGEERAKGNILERFSAQQFPDLHSELNLSSLELGDSALYFCASSVSGKETQYFGPGTRLLVL.

In DNA, the CDR3 is TGTGCCAGCAGCGCTGACAGGGGGGGAGAGACCCAGTACTTC. Protein: CASSADRGGETQYF. V gene TRBV9 combines with J gene TRBJ2-5; 9 bases match TRBD1. CDR3 length: 14 residues. V lost 3 bases to trimming and J lost 4 bases; unmatched junction nucleotides: 4. Germline CDR1 reads SGDLS; CDR2 reads YYNGEE. The entire variable domain, with the rest obtained from reference TRBV9 and TRBJ2-5, is as follows: DSGVTQTPKHLITATGQRVTLRCSPRSGDLSVYWYQQSLDQGLQFLIQYYNGEERAKGNILERFSAQQFPDLHSELNLSSLELGDSALYFCASSADRGGETQYFGPGTRLLVL.

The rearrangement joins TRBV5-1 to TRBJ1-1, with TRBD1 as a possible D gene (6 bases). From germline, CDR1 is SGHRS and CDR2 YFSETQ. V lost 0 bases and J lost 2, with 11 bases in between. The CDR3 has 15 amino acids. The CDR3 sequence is CASSLVMDSNTEAFF. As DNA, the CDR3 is TGCGCCAGCAGCTTGGTGATGGACAGTAACACTGAAGCTTTCTTT.

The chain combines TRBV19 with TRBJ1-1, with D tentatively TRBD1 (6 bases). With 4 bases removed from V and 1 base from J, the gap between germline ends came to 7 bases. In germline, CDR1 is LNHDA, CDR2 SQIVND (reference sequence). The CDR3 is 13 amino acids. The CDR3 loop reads CASSTTGNTEAFF. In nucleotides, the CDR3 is TGTGCCAGTAGTACGACAGGGAACACTGAAGCTTTCTTT.

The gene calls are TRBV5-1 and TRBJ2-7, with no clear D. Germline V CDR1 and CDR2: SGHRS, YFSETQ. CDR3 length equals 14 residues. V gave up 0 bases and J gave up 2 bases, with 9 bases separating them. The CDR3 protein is CASSLDGLAYEQYF. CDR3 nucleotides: TGCGCCAGCAGCTTGGATGGATTAGCCTACGAGCAGTACTTC.